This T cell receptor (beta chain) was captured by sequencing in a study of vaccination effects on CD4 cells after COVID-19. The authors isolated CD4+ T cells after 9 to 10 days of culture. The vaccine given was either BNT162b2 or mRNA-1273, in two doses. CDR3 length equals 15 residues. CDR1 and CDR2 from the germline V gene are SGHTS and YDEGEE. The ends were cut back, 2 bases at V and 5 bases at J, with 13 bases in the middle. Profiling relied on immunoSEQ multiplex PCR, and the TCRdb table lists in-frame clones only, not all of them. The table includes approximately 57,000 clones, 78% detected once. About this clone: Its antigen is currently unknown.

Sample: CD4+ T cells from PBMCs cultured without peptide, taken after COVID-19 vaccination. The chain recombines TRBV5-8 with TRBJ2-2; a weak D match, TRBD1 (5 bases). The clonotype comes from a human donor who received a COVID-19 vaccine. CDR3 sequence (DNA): TGTGCCAGCAGCTTTTCAGGGATGAATACCGGGGAGCTGTTTTTT. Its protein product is CASSFSGMNTGELFF.